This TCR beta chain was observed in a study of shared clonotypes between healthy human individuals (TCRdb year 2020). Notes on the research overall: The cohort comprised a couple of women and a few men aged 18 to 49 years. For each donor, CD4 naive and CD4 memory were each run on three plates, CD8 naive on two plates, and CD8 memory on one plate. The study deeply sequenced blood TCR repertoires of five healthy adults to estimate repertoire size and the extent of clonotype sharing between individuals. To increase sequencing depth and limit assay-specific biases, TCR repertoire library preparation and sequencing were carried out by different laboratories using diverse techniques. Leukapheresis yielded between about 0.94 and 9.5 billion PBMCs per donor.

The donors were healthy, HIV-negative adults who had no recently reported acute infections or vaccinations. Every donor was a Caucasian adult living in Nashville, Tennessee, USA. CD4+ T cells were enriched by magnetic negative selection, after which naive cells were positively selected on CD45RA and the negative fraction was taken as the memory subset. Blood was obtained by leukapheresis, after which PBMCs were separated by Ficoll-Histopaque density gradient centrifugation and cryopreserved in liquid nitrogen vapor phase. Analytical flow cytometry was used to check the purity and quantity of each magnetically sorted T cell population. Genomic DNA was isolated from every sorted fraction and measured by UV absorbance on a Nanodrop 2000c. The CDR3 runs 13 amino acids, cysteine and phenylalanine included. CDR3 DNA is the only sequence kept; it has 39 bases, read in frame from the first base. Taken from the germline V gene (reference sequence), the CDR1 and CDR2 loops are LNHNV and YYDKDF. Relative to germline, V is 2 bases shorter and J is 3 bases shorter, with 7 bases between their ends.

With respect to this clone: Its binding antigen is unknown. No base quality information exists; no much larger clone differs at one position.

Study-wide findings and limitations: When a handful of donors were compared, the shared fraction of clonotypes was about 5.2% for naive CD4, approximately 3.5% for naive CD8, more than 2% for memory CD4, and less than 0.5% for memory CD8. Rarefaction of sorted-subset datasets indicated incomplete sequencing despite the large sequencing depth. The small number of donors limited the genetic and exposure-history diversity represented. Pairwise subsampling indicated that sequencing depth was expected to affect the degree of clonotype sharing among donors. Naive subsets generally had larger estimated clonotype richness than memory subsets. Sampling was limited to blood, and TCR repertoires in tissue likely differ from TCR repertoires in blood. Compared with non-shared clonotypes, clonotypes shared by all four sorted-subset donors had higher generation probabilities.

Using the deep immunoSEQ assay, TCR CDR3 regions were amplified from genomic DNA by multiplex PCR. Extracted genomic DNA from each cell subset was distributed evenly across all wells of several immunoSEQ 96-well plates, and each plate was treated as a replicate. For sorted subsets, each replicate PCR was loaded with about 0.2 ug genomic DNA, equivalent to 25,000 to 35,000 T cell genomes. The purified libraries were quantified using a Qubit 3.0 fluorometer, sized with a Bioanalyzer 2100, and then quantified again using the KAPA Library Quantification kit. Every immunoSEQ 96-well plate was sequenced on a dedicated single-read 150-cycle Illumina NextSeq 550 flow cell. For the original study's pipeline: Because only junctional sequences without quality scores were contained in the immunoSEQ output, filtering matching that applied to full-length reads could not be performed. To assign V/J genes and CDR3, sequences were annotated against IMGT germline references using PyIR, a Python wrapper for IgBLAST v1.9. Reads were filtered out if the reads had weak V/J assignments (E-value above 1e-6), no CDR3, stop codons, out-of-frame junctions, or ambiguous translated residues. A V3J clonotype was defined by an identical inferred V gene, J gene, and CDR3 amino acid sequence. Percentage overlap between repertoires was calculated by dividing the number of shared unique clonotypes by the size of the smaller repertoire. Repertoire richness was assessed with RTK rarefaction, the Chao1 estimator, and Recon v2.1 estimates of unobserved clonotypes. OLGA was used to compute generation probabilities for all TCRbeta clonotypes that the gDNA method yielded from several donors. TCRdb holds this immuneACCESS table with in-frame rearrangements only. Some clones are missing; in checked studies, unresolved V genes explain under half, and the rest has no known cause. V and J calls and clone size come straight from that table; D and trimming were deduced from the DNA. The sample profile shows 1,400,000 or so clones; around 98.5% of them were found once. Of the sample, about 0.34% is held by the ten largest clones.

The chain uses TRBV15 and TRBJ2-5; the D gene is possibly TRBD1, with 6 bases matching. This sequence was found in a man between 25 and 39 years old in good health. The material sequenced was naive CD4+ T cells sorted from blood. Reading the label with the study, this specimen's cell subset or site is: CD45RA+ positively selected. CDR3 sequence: CATSRYREETQYF. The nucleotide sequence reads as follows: TGTGCCACCAGCAGATACAGGGAAGAGACCCAGTACTTC.